This note documents a single T cell receptor beta chain sequence. Assay: immunoSEQ multiplex PCR; the TCRdb copy retains only in-frame clones and omits some. The profile shows roughly 250,000 clones, about 85% of them singletons. The CDR3 loop spans 13 amino acids. This sample is drawn from a study of blood T cell repertoires in COVID-19. Study-wide background: Some COVID-19 samples were acute and others convalescent; all came from the United States, Italy and Spain.

The sequence was collected from a young woman with acute COVID-19. The V and J genes are TRBV21-1 and TRBJ2-2; TRBD1 is the table's D call and was not checked against the DNA. TRBV21-1 represents a pseudogene. Material: PBMCs or T cells enriched from blood (not recorded which). In nucleotides, the CDR3 is TGTGCCAGCAGGGGGAAGGGGTCCAGGGGAGCTGTTTTT. Amino acids: CASRGKGSRGAVF.